The 12 T cell receptor beta chains below were found in one sample sequenced in a study of T cells after yellow fever vaccination. TCRdb recomputed calls from the 5' RACE reads with MiXCR, one row per CDR3 protein. Of roughly 500,000 distinct CDR3 sequences in the sample, 15% to 20% are singletons; the top ten hold 14%. Source: PBMCs, taken 15 days after the yellow fever booster vaccination. The source is a man under 40 who received the YFV17D yellow fever vaccine.

This clonotype showed up just a few times. The gene calls are TRBV6-4 and TRBJ2-3, with 7 bases fitting TRBD1. The CDR3 is 13 amino acids. Unmatched junction bases numbered 4, after V lost 6 bases and J lost 4 bases. Germline CDR1 is MRHNA and CDR2 is SNTAGT. The CDR3 coding sequence is TGTGCCAGCAGACTGACAGGGTCAGATACGCAGTATTTT. Protein sequence: CASRLTGSDTQYF.

This clonotype was found a few times. The J gene is TRBJ2-1, the V gene TRBV20-1; unclear D gene. Germline CDR1 is DFQATT and CDR2 is SNEGSKA (reference sequence). The germline V and J ends were trimmed by 7 bases and 4 bases, with 14 bases remaining between them. The CDR3 sequence is 13 residues long. The CDR3: CSVVRALYNEQFF. The CDR3 coding sequence is TGCAGTGTAGTAAGGGCCTTGTACAATGAGCAGTTCTTC.

This clonotype was detected a few times. This chain connects TRBV19 to TRBJ2-1, with TRBD2 matching over 12 bases. This CDR3 has 17 amino acids. Germline V lookup: CDR1 LNHDA, CDR2 SQIVND (reference sequence). The V gene end was trimmed by 1 base and the J gene end by 6 bases; junction bases not matched to a gene: 7. This chain's CDR3 is CASSIGGTSGQINEQFF. DNA for the CDR3: TGTGCCAGTAGTATAGGTGGGACTAGCGGGCAAATCAATGAGCAGTTCTTC.

In its sample, this clonotype was seen a few times. In nucleotides, the CDR3 is TGTGCCAGCTCTCTACGGCGACTAACAAACAATGAGCAGTTCTTC. Protein: CASSLRRLTNNEQFF. The V gene is TRBV6-1, the J gene TRBJ2-1; D is possibly TRBD2 (5 bases). V was pared by 8 bases and J by 5 bases, with 19 bases between. The CDR3 totals 15 residues. CDR1 and CDR2 (germline): MNHNS, SASEGT.

The J gene is TRBJ2-7, the V gene TRBV29-1, with D possibly TRBD1 on 6 matching bases. Per the germline V gene, CDR1 is SQVTM and CDR2 is ANQGSEA. V was pared by 7 bases and J by 3 bases, with 13 bases between. The CDR3 length is 12 residues. CDR3: CSDPGQVYEQYF. CDR3 DNA: TGCAGCGACCCGGGACAAGTCTACGAGCAGTACTTC.

The chain recombines TRBV30 with TRBJ1-1; 8 nucleotides agree with TRBD1. The CDR3 runs to 17 residues. Per germline, CDR1 GTSNPN and CDR2 SVGIG (reference sequence). Trimming removed 0 bases from V and 1 base from J; junction bases left unmatched: 10. The CDR3: CAWSVRPGGLSNTEAFF. The CDR3 DNA sequence: TGTGCCTGGAGTGTACGGCCAGGGGGCCTCTCGAACACTGAAGCTTTCTTT.

The chain is built from TRBV5-5 and TRBJ2-1; no clear D. The V gene lost 0 bases and the J gene lost 10 bases, with 20 bases spanning the gap. CDR3 length: 16 residues. Germline V gives CDR1 SGHKS, CDR2 YYEKEE (reference sequence). The DNA for the CDR3 is TGTGCCAGCAGCTTGGCCTACCTCACCCTAATCGGCGAGCAGTTCTTC. Translated: CASSLAYLTLIGEQFF.

This clonotype was seen more than once but under ten times. V and J are TRBV6-1 and TRBJ1-1; TRBD1 is a possible D gene (6 bases). CDR3 length: 13 residues. The germline V and J ends were trimmed by 7 bases and 4 bases, with 13 bases remaining between them. Germline V lookup: CDR1 MNHNS, CDR2 SASEGT. The CDR3 region has the DNA TGTGCCAGCACTACAGGGCGAACCACTGAAGCTTTCTTT. It codes for CASTTGRTTEAFF.

This clonotype was counted only a few times. This chain links TRBV20-1 with TRBJ1-5, with D uncertain. V lost 5 bases and J lost 4, with 15 bases in between. The germline CDR1 and CDR2 sequences are DFQATT and SNEGSKA (reference sequence). CDR3 length equals 14 residues. This chain's CDR3 is CSAWVGSANQPQHF. In DNA, the CDR3 is TGCAGTGCTTGGGTTGGGTCGGCAAATCAGCCCCAGCATTTT.

The chain combines TRBV29-1 with TRBJ2-7; D remains unclear. Trimming removed 0 bases from V and 6 bases from J, with 6 bases in between. The CDR3 is made up of 11 amino acids. Germline V lookup: CDR1 SQVTM, CDR2 ANQGSEA. The CDR3 loop reads CSVEEPGEQYF. The DNA for the CDR3 is TGCAGCGTTGAAGAACCGGGCGAGCAGTACTTC.

The J gene is TRBJ2-1, the V gene TRBV20-1; D is perhaps TRBD1 (7 bases). Germline CDR1 is DFQATT and CDR2 is SNEGSKA (reference sequence). The V gene lost 5 bases and the J gene lost 12 bases, with 23 bases spanning the gap. This CDR3 is 14 amino acids long. The CDR3 sequence: CSAPHGGTGTAQFF. DNA for the CDR3: TGCAGTGCTCCTCACGGGGGAACCGGGACAGCGCAGTTCTTC.

This clonotype was observed a handful of times. This chain uses TRBV5-1 with TRBJ2-7; D unresolved. This CDR3 is built from 14 residues. Germline V gene sequence: CDR1 SGHRS, CDR2 YFSETQ. The V end was cut by 4 bases, the J end by 0 bases, with 11 bases between. CDR3 region: CASSPVSSSYEQYF. CDR3 bases: TGCGCCAGCAGCCCTGTCTCCAGCTCCTACGAGCAGTACTTC.